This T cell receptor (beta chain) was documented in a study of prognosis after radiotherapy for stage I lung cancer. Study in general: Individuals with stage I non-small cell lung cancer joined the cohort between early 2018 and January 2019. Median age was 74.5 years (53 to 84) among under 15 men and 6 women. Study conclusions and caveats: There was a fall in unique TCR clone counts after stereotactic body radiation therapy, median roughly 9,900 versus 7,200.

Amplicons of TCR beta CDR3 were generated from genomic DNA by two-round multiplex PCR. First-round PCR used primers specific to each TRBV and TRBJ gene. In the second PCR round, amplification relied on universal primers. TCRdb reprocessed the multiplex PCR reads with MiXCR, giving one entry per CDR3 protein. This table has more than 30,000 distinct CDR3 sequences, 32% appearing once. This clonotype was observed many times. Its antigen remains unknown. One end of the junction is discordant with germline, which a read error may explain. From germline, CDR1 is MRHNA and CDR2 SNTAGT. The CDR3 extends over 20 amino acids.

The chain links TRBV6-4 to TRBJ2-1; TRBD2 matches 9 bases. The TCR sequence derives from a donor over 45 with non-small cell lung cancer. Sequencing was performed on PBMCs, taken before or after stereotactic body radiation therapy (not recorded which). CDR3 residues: CASSYSLPSTSGWPYNEQFF. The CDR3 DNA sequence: TGTGCCAGCAGTTACTCGCTCCCCTCTACTAGCGGGTGGCCCTACAATGAGCAGTTCTTC.